The 14 T cell receptor beta chains below all came from one sample that was sequenced in a study of blood T cell repertoires in COVID-19. The data were produced by immunoSEQ multiplex PCR, yet TCRdb's version contains in-frame clones alone and is incomplete. Of approximately 30,000 clones listed, nearly 85% are singletons. The sequencing input was peripheral blood. These receptors came from a man aged 70 or older with active COVID-19.

V and J are TRBV11-3 and TRBJ1-4, with D possibly TRBD1 on 5 matching bases. This CDR3 is 14 amino acids long. Germline loops: CDR1 SGHNT, CDR2 YENEEA. V lost 3 bases and J 8 bases, leaving 13 bases between the germline ends. This CDR3 reads CASSLEGPREKLFF. CDR3 bases: TGTGCCAGCAGCTTGGAGGGGCCGCGGGAAAAACTGTTTTTT.

The chain couples TRBV6-5 to TRBJ1-2; 8 bases match TRBD1. Trimming removed 6 bases from V and 4 bases from J; junction bases left unmatched: 10. Looked up from germline, CDR1 is MNHEY and CDR2 is SVGAGI. This CDR3 contains 15 residues. The CDR3 bases are TGTGCCAGCAGGACGACAGGGGATGGGATCTATGGCTACACCTTC. Amino acids: CASRTTGDGIYGYTF.

The gene calls are TRBV11-3 and TRBJ2-5; 7 bases fit TRBD1. Trimming removed 2 bases from V and 2 bases from J; junction bases left unmatched: 11. Germline V gene lookup returns CDR1 SGHNT and CDR2 YENEEA. The CDR3 contains 17 residues. CDR3 sequence: CASSLRPGTDIQETQYF. DNA of the CDR3: TGTGCCAGCAGCTTACGCCCCGGGACAGACATACAAGAGACCCAGTACTTC.

The chain carries TRBV13 and TRBJ1-1; possibly TRBD1 for D (6 bases). Looked up from germline, CDR1 is PRHDT and CDR2 is FYEKMQ (reference sequence). The CDR3 totals 15 residues. Trimming removed 5 bases at V and 1 base at J, with 14 bases between. The CDR3 loop is CASSPRQAPNTEAFF. DNA of the CDR3: TGTGCCAGCAGCCCTCGACAGGCGCCGAACACTGAAGCTTTCTTT.

The chain links TRBV11-3 to TRBJ2-7, with TRBD1 matching 10 bases. The CDR3 sequence is 15 residues long. The germline V gene encodes CDR1 SGHNT and CDR2 YENEEA. V trimming: 5 bases; J trimming: 0 bases; junction bases outside the gene matches: 4. The CDR3 here is CASSEGQGSSYEQYF. The CDR3 DNA reads as TGTGCCAGCAGCGAGGGACAGGGGAGCTCCTACGAGCAGTACTTC.

The chain has TRBV7-9 and TRBJ2-3, with TRBD2 matching 7 bases. Trimming at V came to 4 bases and at J to 0 bases, leaving 4 bases not matched to a gene. Germline V lookup: CDR1 SEHNR, CDR2 FQNEAQ (reference sequence). The CDR3 runs to 15 residues. CDR3 region: CASSSLGGSTDTQYF. CDR3 DNA: TGTGCCAGCAGCTCCCTCGGGGGGAGCACAGATACGCAGTATTTT.

J is TRBJ2-6 and V is TRBV7-9; 12 positions match TRBD1. The germline CDR1 and CDR2 sequences are SEHNR and FQNEAQ (reference sequence). There are 19 residues in the CDR3. V was clipped by 5 bases and J by 4 bases; unmatched bases: 12. In DNA form, the CDR3 reads TGTGCCAGCAGCCCCATTTCGGGACAGGGGGCGTGGGGGGCCAACGTCCTGACTTTC. Its protein product is CASSPISGQGAWGANVLTF.

Regarding this clone: The sample has other DNA sequences that encode this CDR3 too. This sequence joins TRBV3-1 (or the pseudogene TRBV3-2) and TRBJ1-4; 7 positions agree with TRBD1. CDR1 LGHDT and CDR2 YNNKEL come from the germline V gene (reference sequence). With 0 bases clipped from V and 8 bases from J, the junction kept 3 bases outside the gene matches. The CDR3 sequence is 14 residues long. The CDR3, as DNA: TGTGCCAGCAGCCAAGATACAGGGGTAGAAAAACTGTTTTTT. Protein product: CASSQDTGVEKLFF.

This chain connects TRBV7-8 to TRBJ1-1, with no clear D. The CDR3 length is 11 residues. CDR1 and CDR2 from the germline V gene are SGHVS and FQNEAQ. Between the trimmed V and J ends, which lost 4 bases and 7 bases, there was a span of 7 bases. CDR3 sequence: CASSSFYEAFF. The CDR3 DNA reads TGTGCCAGCAGCTCCTTCTATGAAGCTTTCTTT.

This clone was seen only a few times. The rearrangement links TRBV9 to TRBJ2-3; TRBD1 aligns across 12 bases. The CDR3 consists of 15 residues. CDR1 SGDLS and CDR2 YYNGEE come from the germline V gene. Germline trimming cut 2 bases from V and 6 bases from J; bases unmatched to any gene: 4. CDR3 region: CASSVGQGARDTQYF. The CDR3 DNA reads TGTGCCAGCAGCGTGGGACAGGGGGCACGGGATACGCAGTATTTT. The entire variable domain, with the rest obtained from reference TRBV9 and TRBJ2-3, is as follows: DSGVTQTPKHLITATGQRVTLRCSPRSGDLSVYWYQQSLDQGLQFLIQYYNGEERAKGNILERFSAQQFPDLHSELNLSSLELGDSALYFCASSVGQGARDTQYFGPGTRLTVL.

The chain is built from TRBV12-5 and TRBJ2-5, with a possible D match to TRBD1 (6 bases). The CDR3 totals 14 residues. Per the germline V gene, CDR1 is LGHNT and CDR2 is FRNRAP. Trimming took off 1 base at V and 4 bases at J, with 10 bases between the two ends. The CDR3 region has the DNA TGTGCTAGTGGTTTGGGCCAGGGGAGAGAGACCCAGTACTTC. It is translated as CASGLGQGRETQYF.

This chain connects TRBV2 to TRBJ2-2, with 16 bases matching TRBD2. CDR1 and CDR2 (germline): SNHLY, FYNNEI. CDR3 length equals 17 residues. Unmatched junction bases numbered 9, after V lost 8 bases and J lost 6 bases. The CDR3 DNA reads as TGTGCCAGCGGGACTAGCGGGGGGGCGAAGGCCCCCGGGGAGCTGTTTTTT. Its translation: CASGTSGGAKAPGELFF.

The gene calls are TRBV11-3 and TRBJ2-7, with 8 bases aligning to TRBD2. With V trimmed by 5 bases and J by 1 base, 4 bases remained unmatched. The germline V gene encodes CDR1 SGHNT and CDR2 YENEEA. The CDR3 sequence is 14 residues long. CDR3: CASSPRGGSYEQYF. For the CDR3, the DNA is TGTGCCAGCAGCCCCCGGGGGGGATCCTACGAGCAGTACTTC.

The chain recombines TRBV6-5 with TRBJ1-2; the D is unclear. CDR3 length equals 14 residues. CDR1 MNHEY and CDR2 SVGAGI come from the germline V gene. V lost 0 bases and J 7 bases, leaving 12 bases between the germline ends. The CDR3 sequence is CASSYSRAPSGYTF. CDR3 sequence (DNA): TGTGCCAGCAGTTACTCGCGGGCCCCAAGTGGCTACACCTTC.